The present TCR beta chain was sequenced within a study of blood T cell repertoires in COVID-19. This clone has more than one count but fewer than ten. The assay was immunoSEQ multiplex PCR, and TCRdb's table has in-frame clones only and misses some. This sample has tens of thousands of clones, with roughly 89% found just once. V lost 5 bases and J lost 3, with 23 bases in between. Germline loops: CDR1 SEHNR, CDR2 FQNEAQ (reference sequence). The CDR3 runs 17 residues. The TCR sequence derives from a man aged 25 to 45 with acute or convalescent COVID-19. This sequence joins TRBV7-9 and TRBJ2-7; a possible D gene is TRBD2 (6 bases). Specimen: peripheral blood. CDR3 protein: CASSPHGGTTNNYEQYF. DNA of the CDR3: TGTGCCAGCAGCCCCCATGGAGGGACCACCAATAACTACGAGCAGTACTTC.